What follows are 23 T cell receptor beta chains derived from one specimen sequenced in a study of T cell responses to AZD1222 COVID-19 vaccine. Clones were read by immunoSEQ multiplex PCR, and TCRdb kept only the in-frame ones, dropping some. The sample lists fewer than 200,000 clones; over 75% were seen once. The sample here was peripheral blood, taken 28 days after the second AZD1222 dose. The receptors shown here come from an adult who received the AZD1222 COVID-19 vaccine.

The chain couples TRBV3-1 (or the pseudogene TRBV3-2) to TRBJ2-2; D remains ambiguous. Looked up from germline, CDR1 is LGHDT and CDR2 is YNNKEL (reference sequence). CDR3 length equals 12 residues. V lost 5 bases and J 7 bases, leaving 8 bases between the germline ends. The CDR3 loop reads CASSKQGGELFF. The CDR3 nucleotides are TGTGCCAGCAGCAAGCAAGGCGGGGAGCTGTTTTTT.

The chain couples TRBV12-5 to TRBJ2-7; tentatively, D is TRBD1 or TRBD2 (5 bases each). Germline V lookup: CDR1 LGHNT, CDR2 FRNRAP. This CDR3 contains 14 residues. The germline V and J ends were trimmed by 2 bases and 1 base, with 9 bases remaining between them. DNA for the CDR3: TGTGCTAGTGGTTTGTGGGACGAATCCTACGAGCAGTACTTC. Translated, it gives CASGLWDESYEQYF.

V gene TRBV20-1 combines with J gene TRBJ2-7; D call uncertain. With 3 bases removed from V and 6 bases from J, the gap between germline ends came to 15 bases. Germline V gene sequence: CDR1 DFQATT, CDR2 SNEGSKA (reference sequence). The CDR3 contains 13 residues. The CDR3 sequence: CSASPPLTGEQYF. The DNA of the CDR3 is TGCAGTGCTAGTCCCCCCCTGACCGGCGAGCAGTACTTC.

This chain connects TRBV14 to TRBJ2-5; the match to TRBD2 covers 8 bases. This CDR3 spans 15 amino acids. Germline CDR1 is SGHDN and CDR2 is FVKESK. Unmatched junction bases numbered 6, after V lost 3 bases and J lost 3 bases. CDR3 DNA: TGTGCCAGCAGCCAGCCATTCGGGAGGGAAGAGACCCAGTACTTC. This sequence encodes CASSQPFGREETQYF.

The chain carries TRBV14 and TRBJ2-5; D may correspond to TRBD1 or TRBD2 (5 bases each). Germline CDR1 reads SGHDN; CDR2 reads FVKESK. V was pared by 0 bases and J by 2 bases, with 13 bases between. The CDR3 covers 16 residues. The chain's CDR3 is CASSQDAGTNQETQYF. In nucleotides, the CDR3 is TGTGCCAGCAGCCAAGATGCAGGGACCAATCAAGAGACCCAGTACTTC.

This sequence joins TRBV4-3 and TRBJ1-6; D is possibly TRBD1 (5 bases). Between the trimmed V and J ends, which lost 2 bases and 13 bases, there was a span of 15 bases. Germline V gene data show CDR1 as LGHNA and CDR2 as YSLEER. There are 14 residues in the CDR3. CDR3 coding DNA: TGCGCCAGCAGCCAAACTCCACGGGGGGAGCCCCTCCACTTT. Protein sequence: CASSQTPRGEPLHF.

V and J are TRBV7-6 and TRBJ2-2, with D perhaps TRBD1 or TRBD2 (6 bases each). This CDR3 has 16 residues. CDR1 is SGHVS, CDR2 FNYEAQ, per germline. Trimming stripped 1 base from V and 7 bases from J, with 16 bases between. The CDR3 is CASSLELLGGVGELFF. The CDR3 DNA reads TGTGCCAGCAGCTTAGAATTATTGGGGGGCGTCGGGGAGCTGTTTTTT.

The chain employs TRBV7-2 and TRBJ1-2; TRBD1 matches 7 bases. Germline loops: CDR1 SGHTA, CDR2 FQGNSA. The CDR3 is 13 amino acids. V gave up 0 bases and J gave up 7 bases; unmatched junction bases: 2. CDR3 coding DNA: TGTGCCAGCAGCTTAGCAGGGGGCCTTGGCTACACCTTC. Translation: CASSLAGGLGYTF.

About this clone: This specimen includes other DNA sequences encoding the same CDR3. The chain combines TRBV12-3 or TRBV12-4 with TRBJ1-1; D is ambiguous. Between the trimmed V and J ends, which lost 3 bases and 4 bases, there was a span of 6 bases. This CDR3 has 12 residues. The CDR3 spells CASSFGLTEAFF. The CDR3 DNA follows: TGTGCCAGCAGTTTCGGACTCACTGAAGCTTTCTTT.

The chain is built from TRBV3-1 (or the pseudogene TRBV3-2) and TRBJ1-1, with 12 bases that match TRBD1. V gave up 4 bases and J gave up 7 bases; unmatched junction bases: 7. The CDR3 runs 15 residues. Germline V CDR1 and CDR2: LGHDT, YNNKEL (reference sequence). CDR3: CASSLPGQGAGEAFF. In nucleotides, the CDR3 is TGTGCCAGCAGCCTACCGGGACAGGGGGCGGGTGAAGCTTTCTTT.

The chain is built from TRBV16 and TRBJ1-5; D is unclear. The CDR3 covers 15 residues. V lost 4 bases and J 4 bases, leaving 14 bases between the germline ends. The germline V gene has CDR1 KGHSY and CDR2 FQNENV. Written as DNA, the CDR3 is TGTGCCAGCAGCCCTGATAGGGTGGGAAATCAGCCCCAGCATTTT. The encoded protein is CASSPDRVGNQPQHF.

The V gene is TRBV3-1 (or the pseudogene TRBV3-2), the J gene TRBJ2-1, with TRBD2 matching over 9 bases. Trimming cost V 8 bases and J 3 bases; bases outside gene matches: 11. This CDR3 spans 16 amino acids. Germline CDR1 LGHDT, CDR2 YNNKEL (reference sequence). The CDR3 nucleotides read TGTGCCAGCGGCTCTCCGGGGACTAGCATCTACAATGAGCAGTTCTTC. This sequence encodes CASGSPGTSIYNEQFF.

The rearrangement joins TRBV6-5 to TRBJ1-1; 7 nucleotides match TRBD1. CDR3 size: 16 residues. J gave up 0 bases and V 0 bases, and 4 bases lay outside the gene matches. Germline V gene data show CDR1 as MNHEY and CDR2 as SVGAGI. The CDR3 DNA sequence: TGTGCCAGCAGTTACTCAGGGACAGCGGTGAACACTGAAGCTTTCTTT. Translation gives CASSYSGTAVNTEAFF.

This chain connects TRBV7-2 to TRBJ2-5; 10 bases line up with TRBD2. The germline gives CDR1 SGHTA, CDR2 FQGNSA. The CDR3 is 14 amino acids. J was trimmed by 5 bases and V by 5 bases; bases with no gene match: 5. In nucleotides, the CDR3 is TGTGCCAGCAGCGATCTAGCGGGGGATGAGACCCAGTACTTC. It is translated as CASSDLAGDETQYF.

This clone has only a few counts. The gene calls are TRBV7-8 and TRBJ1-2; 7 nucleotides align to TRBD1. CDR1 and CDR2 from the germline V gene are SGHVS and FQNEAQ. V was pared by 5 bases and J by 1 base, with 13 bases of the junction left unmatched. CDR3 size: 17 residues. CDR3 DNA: TGTGCCAGCAGCCTCATTGACAGGGTCCGACTTAACTATGGCTACACCTTC. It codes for CASSLIDRVRLNYGYTF. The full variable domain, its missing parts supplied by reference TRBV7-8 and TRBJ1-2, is GAGVSQSPRYKVAKRGQDVALRCDPISGHVSLFWYQQALGQGPEFLTYFQNEAQLDKSGLPSDRFFAERPEGSVSTLKIQRTQQEDSAVYLCASSLIDRVRLNYGYTFGSGTRLTVV.

CDR3 nucleotide sequence: TGTGCCAGCAGTTACAAAGAACGGGCGTATCAGCCCCAGCATTTT. This translates into CASSYKERAYQPQHF. This chain connects TRBV6-6 to TRBJ1-5; D not certain. Germline V gene data show CDR1 as MNHNY and CDR2 as SVGAGI (reference sequence). Trimming took off 2 bases at V and 5 bases at J, with 13 bases between the two ends. This CDR3 region has 15 residues.

The CDR3: CASSLRGVGLQYF. CDR3 nucleotides: TGTGCCAGCAGTTTAAGGGGGGTAGGTCTCCAGTATTTT. The gene calls are TRBV12-3 or TRBV12-4 and TRBJ2-3, with D perhaps given as TRBD1 or TRBD2 (6 bases each). This CDR3 comprises 13 residues. The germline V and J ends were trimmed by 2 bases and 12 bases, with 15 bases remaining between them.

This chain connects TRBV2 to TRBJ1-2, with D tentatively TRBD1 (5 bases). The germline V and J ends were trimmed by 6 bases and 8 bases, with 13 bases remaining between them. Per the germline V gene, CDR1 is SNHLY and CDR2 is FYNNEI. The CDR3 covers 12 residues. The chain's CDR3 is CASRETEAGYTF. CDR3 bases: TGTGCCAGCAGAGAGACAGAAGCAGGCTACACCTTC.

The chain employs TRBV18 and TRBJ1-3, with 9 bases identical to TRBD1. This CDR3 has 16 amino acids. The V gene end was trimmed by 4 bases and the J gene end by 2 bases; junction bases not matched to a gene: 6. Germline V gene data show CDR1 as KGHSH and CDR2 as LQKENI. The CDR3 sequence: CASSLDDRGTGNTIYF. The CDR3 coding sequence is TGTGCCAGCTCACTTGATGACAGGGGGACTGGAAACACCATATATTTT.

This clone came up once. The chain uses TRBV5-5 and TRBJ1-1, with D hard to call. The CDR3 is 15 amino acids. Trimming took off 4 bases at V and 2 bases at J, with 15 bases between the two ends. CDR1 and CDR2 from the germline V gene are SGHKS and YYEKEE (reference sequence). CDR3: CASSPALAANTEAFF. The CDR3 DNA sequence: TGTGCCAGCAGCCCCGCTCTTGCGGCCAACACTGAAGCTTTCTTT.

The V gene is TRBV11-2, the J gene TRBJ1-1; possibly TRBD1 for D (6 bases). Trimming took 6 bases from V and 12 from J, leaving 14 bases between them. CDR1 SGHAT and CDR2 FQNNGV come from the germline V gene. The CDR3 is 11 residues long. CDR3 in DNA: TGTGCCAGCAGACAGGGTACCGGGACTTTCTTT. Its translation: CASRQGTGTFF. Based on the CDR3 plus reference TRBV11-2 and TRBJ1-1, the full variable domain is EAGVAQSPRYKIIEKRQSVAFWCNPISGHATLYWYQQILGQGPKLLIQFQNNGVVDDSQLPKDRFSAERLKGVDSTLKIQPAKLEDSAVYLCASRQGTGTFFGQGTRLTVV.

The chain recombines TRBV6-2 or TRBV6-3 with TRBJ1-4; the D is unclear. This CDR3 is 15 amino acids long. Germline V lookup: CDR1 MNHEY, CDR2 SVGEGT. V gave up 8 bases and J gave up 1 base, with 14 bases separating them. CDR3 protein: CASRPSGGTNEKLFF. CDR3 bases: TGTGCCAGCCGCCCCTCGGGCGGAACTAATGAAAAACTGTTTTTT.

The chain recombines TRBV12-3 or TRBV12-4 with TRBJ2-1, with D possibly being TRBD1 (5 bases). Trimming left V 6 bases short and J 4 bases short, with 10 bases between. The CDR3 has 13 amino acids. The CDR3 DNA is TGTGCCAGCAGGGGCGACAGATACAATGAGCAGTTCTTC. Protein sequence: CASRGDRYNEQFF.